Listed here is a single TCR beta chain. Other nucleotide sequences from this sample produce the same CDR3. The data stem from a study of shared clonotypes between healthy human individuals. Produced via immunoSEQ multiplex PCR; TCRdb's table is partial and in-frame only. The data contain over 2,000,000 clones, just over 90% of them singletons. V was clipped by 1 base and J by 4 bases, with 2 bases between them. Germline V gene lookup returns CDR1 LNHDA and CDR2 SQIVND (reference sequence). This CDR3 spans 12 amino acids. Selected positively for CCR7 and CD45RO-negative, naive CD8 cells excluded terminally differentiated effector memory CD45RA+ cells.

The sequence was collected from a man aged 18 to 29 in good health. Some clones in this sample may be carry-over from other donors' samples. This chain joins TRBV19 and TRBJ1-5; D is uncertain. The specimen was naive CD8+ T cells from PBMCs. As DNA, the CDR3 is TGTGCCAGTAGTATAGGGAATCAGCCCCAGCATTTT. Translating it yields CASSIGNQPQHF.